The 21 T cell receptor beta chains given below trace back to one sample, sequenced in a study of blood T cell repertoires in COVID-19. Sequencing used immunoSEQ multiplex PCR; TCRdb keeps in-frame clones, though not all of them. In the table there are about 400,000 clones, around 92% of which are singletons. Sequencing used peripheral blood. These receptors all come from a man aged 40-49 years with acute or convalescent COVID-19.

The gene calls are TRBV10-3 and TRBJ1-1, with 8 bases matching TRBD1. V dropped 6 bases and J dropped 6; count of bases not matched to a gene: 6. From germline, CDR1 is ENHRY and CDR2 SYGVKD. The CDR3 loop spans 13 amino acids. The chain's CDR3 is CAISGDRRPEAFF. As DNA, the CDR3 is TGTGCCATCAGCGGGGACAGGCGACCTGAAGCTTTCTTT.

The genes are TRBV19 and TRBJ2-5, with D perhaps TRBD1 (7 bases). The CDR3 has 15 amino acids. Germline CDR1 is LNHDA and CDR2 is SQIVND (reference sequence). With 3 bases removed from V and 5 bases from J, the gap between germline ends came to 16 bases. The CDR3 nucleotides are TGTGCCAGTAGTATGAGCAGGGGGAGGATGGAGACCCAGTACTTC. This sequence encodes CASSMSRGRMETQYF.

The gene calls are TRBV30 and TRBJ2-6, with D possibly TRBD2 on 5 matching bases. This CDR3 is 14 amino acids long. Per the germline V gene, CDR1 is GTSNPN and CDR2 is SVGIG (reference sequence). Between the trimmed V and J ends, which lost 7 bases and 0 bases, there was a span of 10 bases. Here the CDR3 DNA reads TGTGCCTCCCCGGGGAGCTCTGGGGCCAACGTCCTGACTTTC. Amino acids: CASPGSSGANVLTF.

The rearrangement joins TRBV11-2 to TRBJ2-7, with a tentative D call TRBD1 (5 bases). Germline lookup yields CDR1 SGHAT and CDR2 FQNNGV. Deletions cut 4 bases from V and 7 bases from J, with 20 bases between. There are 15 residues in the CDR3. This chain's CDR3 is CASSSPFGAPREQYF. CDR3 DNA sequence: TGTGCCAGCAGCTCCCCCTTTGGGGCCCCTCGGGAGCAGTACTTC.

This chain links TRBV28 with TRBJ2-2, with a weak D call TRBD2 (5 bases). Trimming left V 7 bases short and J 5 bases short, with 14 bases between. The CDR3 consists of 14 residues. CDR1 and CDR2 from the germline V gene are MDHEN and SYDVKM. The CDR3 protein is CASIWGVVTGELFF. CDR3 nucleotides: TGTGCCAGCATCTGGGGAGTCGTGACCGGGGAGCTGTTTTTT.

This clone was seen just once. This chain links TRBV19 with TRBJ2-1; D gene unclear. V gave up 1 base and J gave up 8 bases, with 12 bases separating them. CDR3 length equals 14 residues. Germline loops: CDR1 LNHDA, CDR2 SQIVND (reference sequence). The CDR3 reads CASSIGLPRDEQFF. The CDR3 coding sequence is TGTGCCAGTAGTATAGGCCTTCCCCGGGATGAGCAGTTCTTC.

The chain joins TRBV9 to TRBJ2-2, with 7 bases aligning to TRBD2. The V segment lost 4 bases and the J segment 8 bases; nucleotides outside the gene matches: 8. Germline V gene lookup returns CDR1 SGDLS and CDR2 YYNGEE. This CDR3 contains 14 residues. The CDR3 here is CASSPVGGSGELFF. CDR3 bases: TGTGCCAGCAGCCCGGTCGGGGGGTCGGGGGAGCTGTTTTTT.

V usage is TRBV5-1 and J usage is TRBJ2-6, with 7 bases aligning to TRBD1. The V segment lost 0 bases and the J segment 2 bases; nucleotides outside the gene matches: 8. The CDR3 length is 18 residues. The germline V gene encodes CDR1 SGHRS and CDR2 YFSETQ. The CDR3 sequence: CASSLVWSDRAGANVLTF. The DNA of the CDR3 is TGCGCCAGCAGCTTGGTTTGGTCTGACAGGGCTGGGGCCAACGTCCTGACTTTC.

The chain combines TRBV28 with TRBJ2-7, with a weak D call TRBD2 (6 bases). This CDR3 region has 13 residues. V lost 11 bases and J 2 bases, leaving 16 bases between the germline ends. Germline V gene data show CDR1 as MDHEN and CDR2 as SYDVKM. The CDR3 loop is CAAASGVTYEQYF. The CDR3 coding sequence is TGTGCCGCCGCCTCGGGGGTGACCTACGAGCAGTACTTC.

This rearrangement joins TRBV5-6 to TRBJ1-3; D uncertain. Germline CDR1 reads SGHDT; CDR2 reads YYEEEE. Trimming took off 0 bases at V and 9 bases at J, with 4 bases between the two ends. CDR3 length: 11 amino acids. The CDR3 here is CASSLGGTIYF. DNA for the CDR3: TGTGCCAGCAGCTTGGGCGGCACCATATATTTT.

The chain links TRBV7-9 to TRBJ2-1; TRBD2 aligns across 11 bases. The J segment lost 6 bases and the V segment lost 6 bases, leaving 4 bases of the junction unmatched. Germline V gene data show CDR1 as SEHNR and CDR2 as FQNEAQ (reference sequence). CDR3 length: 14 residues. The CDR3 DNA sequence: TGTGCCAGCAGGGAGCTAGCGGGAGGCAATGAGCAGTTCTTC. It is translated as CASRELAGGNEQFF.

The rearrangement uses TRBV5-1 and TRBJ2-7, with a tentative D call TRBD2 (5 bases). CDR1 is SGHRS and CDR2 is YFSETQ in the germline V gene. CDR3 length: 15 amino acids. V lost 5 bases, J lost 2 bases, and 17 bases lay in between. DNA of the CDR3: TGCGCCAGCAGACCCACTAGTAAAGGGACCTACGAGCAGTACTTC. This encodes CASRPTSKGTYEQYF.

This chain links TRBV19 with TRBJ1-1; weak D call: TRBD1 (5 bases). Deletions cut 6 bases from V and 5 bases from J, with 22 bases between. The germline V gene encodes CDR1 LNHDA and CDR2 SQIVND (reference sequence). The CDR3 is 16 residues long. CDR3 nucleotide sequence: TGTGCCAGTAGCACCCAAAAGGTATGGGGGAGGACTGAAGCTTTCTTT. It translates to CASSTQKVWGRTEAFF.

The gene calls are TRBV7-9 and TRBJ2-1; D gene uncertain. V was pared by 4 bases and J by 4 bases, with 14 bases between. The length of the CDR3 is 15 residues. The V gene's germline CDR1 is SEHNR and CDR2 FQNEAQ (reference sequence). In DNA, the CDR3 is TGTGCCAGCAGCTCAACCTTCCTTCGGTACAATGAGCAGTTCTTC. Translated: CASSSTFLRYNEQFF.

The chain joins TRBV11-2 to TRBJ1-2; no clear D gene. Trimming took off 3 bases at V and 2 bases at J, with 10 bases between the two ends. The CDR3 extends over 14 amino acids. In germline, CDR1 is SGHAT, CDR2 FQNNGV. The CDR3 DNA sequence: TGTGCCAGCAGCTTGGCGGGGAGCAACTATGGCTACACCTTC. Translated, it gives CASSLAGSNYGYTF.

The gene calls are TRBV10-3 and TRBJ2-1, with 9 bases matching TRBD2. The CDR3 spans 15 residues. Germline CDR1 ENHRY, CDR2 SYGVKD. V lost 3 bases and J lost 8; bases outside the gene matches: 8. The CDR3 DNA sequence: TGTGCCATCAGTGACGGGACTAGCCCCGGGGATGAGCAGTTCTTC. Its protein product is CAISDGTSPGDEQFF.

The gene calls are TRBV3-1 (or the pseudogene TRBV3-2) and TRBJ2-3, with 11 nucleotides matching TRBD2. The CDR3 runs 17 residues. The ends lost 2 bases at V and 2 bases at J; junction bases unmatched: 6. The V gene's germline CDR1 is LGHDT and CDR2 YNNKEL (reference sequence). The CDR3 here is CASSQPTSGTYTDTQYF. The CDR3 nucleotides are TGTGCCAGCAGCCAACCGACTAGCGGGACCTACACAGATACGCAGTATTTT.

The chain links TRBV5-6 to TRBJ1-6, with a weak D call TRBD1 (6 bases). V lost 4 bases and J lost 6, with 17 bases in between. The germline CDR1 and CDR2 sequences are SGHDT and YYEEEE. This CDR3 has 16 amino acids. The CDR3: CASSPSLGTPNSPLHF. The CDR3 region has the DNA TGTGCCAGCAGCCCCTCCCTAGGGACACCTAATTCACCCCTCCACTTT.

The chain uses TRBV5-1 and TRBJ2-7, with D tentatively TRBD1 (6 bases). The CDR3 spans 16 residues. Germline assignment: CDR1 SGHRS and CDR2 YFSETQ. V lost 4 bases and J lost 4, with 21 bases in between. CDR3 nucleotides: TGCGCCAGCAGCCCTCTCTCGGCAGGGGCCCCATACGAGCAGTACTTC. Its translation is CASSPLSAGAPYEQYF.

The chain is built from TRBV7-2 and TRBJ1-2; D may be TRBD1 (6 bases). The CDR3 runs 12 residues. Per the germline V gene, CDR1 is SGHTA and CDR2 is FQGNSA. The V and J ends lost 5 bases and 7 bases respectively, with 11 bases between them. Here the CDR3 reads CASSTRGGGYTF. The CDR3 bases are TGTGCCAGCAGCACAAGGGGGGGTGGCTACACCTTC.

The chain has TRBV9 and TRBJ2-2; 9 bases are shared with TRBD2. The CDR3 has 16 residues. V was clipped by 3 bases and J by 1 base; unmatched bases: 4. CDR1 is SGDLS and CDR2 is YYNGEE in the germline V gene. The CDR3 reads CASSARLAENTGELFF. The CDR3 nucleotides are TGTGCCAGCAGCGCCCGACTAGCGGAGAACACCGGGGAGCTGTTTTTT.